These 18 T cell receptor beta chains originate from one sample sequenced in a study of graft-versus-host responses after intestinal transplantation. Method: immunoSEQ multiplex PCR; TCRdb's copy keeps in-frame clones and lacks some. Counted here are tens of thousands of clones, 80% to 95% occurring once; the ten biggest clones make up over 0.3%. No antigen is known for these receptors. The material was unstimulated CD4+ T cells sorted from spleen or lymph node cells, obtained before intestinal transplant. Source of these receptors: a human donor who received an intestinal transplant.

The rearrangement joins TRBV5-1 to TRBJ1-4, with D perhaps matching TRBD1 (5 bases). The CDR3 is made up of 16 amino acids. V lost 0 bases and J lost 0, with 9 bases in between. Per germline, CDR1 SGHRS and CDR2 YFSETQ. The CDR3: CASSLGQITTNEKLFF. DNA of the CDR3: TGCGCCAGCAGCTTGGGACAGATAACAACTAATGAAAAACTGTTTTTT. Supplemented by reference TRBV5-1 and TRBJ1-4, the full variable domain reads KAGVTQTPRYLIKTRGQQVTLSCSPISGHRSVSWYQQTPGQGLQFLFEYFSETQRNKGNFPGRFSGRQFSNSRSEMNVSTLELGDSALYLCASSLGQITTNEKLFFGSGTQLSVL.

The genes are TRBV6-5 and TRBJ2-7, with a weak D call TRBD1 (5 bases). The CDR3 sequence is 14 residues long. Trimming shortened V by 6 bases and J by 2 bases, and 14 bases separated the two germline ends. Germline V gene lookup returns CDR1 MNHEY and CDR2 SVGAGI. The CDR3 region is CASSPPRQPYEQYF. CDR3 DNA sequence: TGTGCCAGCAGCCCCCCCCGACAGCCCTACGAGCAGTACTTC.

V is TRBV28 and J is TRBJ2-5; D possibly corresponds to TRBD1 (6 bases). V was pared by 5 bases and J by 4 bases, with 20 bases between. The germline gives CDR1 MDHEN, CDR2 SYDVKM. CDR3 length: 16 residues. Here the CDR3 reads CASSPPTGTRGETQYF. For the CDR3, the DNA is TGTGCCAGCAGTCCCCCGACAGGCACGAGGGGAGAGACCCAGTACTTC.

The V and J genes are TRBV10-2 and TRBJ2-7, with D possibly matching TRBD2 (6 bases). The CDR3 is 14 amino acids. V gave up 4 bases and J gave up 2 bases, with 12 bases separating them. Per the germline V gene, CDR1 is WSHSY and CDR2 is SAAADI. In nucleotides, the CDR3 is TGCGCCAGCAGTGCAGCGGGCCTAACCTACGAGCAGTACTTC. Translated, it gives CASSAAGLTYEQYF.

This rearrangement joins TRBV7-4 to TRBJ1-2; TRBD1 aligns across 8 bases. This CDR3 has 14 residues. CDR1 and CDR2 (germline): SGHVT, SQSDAQ. Losses at the gene ends were 5 bases for V and 4 bases for J; bases not matched to a gene: 6. The CDR3 coding sequence is TGTGCCAGCAGCGAGGACAGGGTAGCCTATGGCTACACCTTC. Protein product: CASSEDRVAYGYTF.

The rearrangement joins TRBV6-1 to TRBJ1-2; weak D call: TRBD1 (5 bases). The CDR3 length is 14 residues. Germline CDR1 reads MNHNS; CDR2 reads SASEGT. Trimming stripped 7 bases from V and 0 bases from J, with 12 bases between. The CDR3 loop reads CASTPRQTNYGYTF. The CDR3 DNA sequence: TGTGCCAGCACCCCGCGACAGACTAACTATGGCTACACCTTC.

The rearrangement links TRBV28 to TRBJ2-7, with D perhaps matching TRBD2 (6 bases). V was shortened by 6 bases and J by 6 bases, with 21 bases between the two germline ends. This CDR3 region has 15 residues. Germline V lookup: CDR1 MDHEN, CDR2 SYDVKM. CDR3 sequence reads: CASSPGTGAFGEQYF. The CDR3 DNA reads as TGTGCCAGCAGCCCCGGTACGGGAGCGTTTGGCGAGCAGTACTTC.

In its sample, this clone was seen once. J is TRBJ2-7 and V is TRBV28, with a possible D match to TRBD1 (5 bases). CDR3 length equals 13 residues. Germline loops: CDR1 MDHEN, CDR2 SYDVKM. Trimming removed 6 bases at V and 6 bases at J, with 15 bases between. The chain's CDR3 is CASSQTYQGEQYF. DNA of the CDR3: TGTGCCAGCAGCCAAACATACCAGGGCGAGCAGTACTTC.

This chain connects TRBV14 to TRBJ2-2; a weak D match, TRBD1 (6 bases). The ends were cut back, 6 bases at V and 7 bases at J, with 12 bases in the middle. The CDR3 extends over 13 amino acids. CDR1 is SGHDN and CDR2 is FVKESK in the germline V gene. The CDR3 loop reads CASSTQGIGELFF. CDR3 coding DNA: TGTGCCAGCAGTACACAGGGTATCGGGGAGCTGTTTTTT. Supplemented by reference TRBV14 and TRBJ2-2, the full variable domain reads EAGVTQFPSHSVIEKGQTVTLRCDPISGHDNLYWYRRVMGKEIKFLLHFVKESKQDESGMPNNRFLAERTGGTYSTLKVQPAELEDSGVYFCASSTQGIGELFFGEGSRLTVL.

The genes are TRBV27 and TRBJ1-5; 9 positions agree with TRBD1. The CDR3 is 17 residues long. The V and J ends lost 3 bases and 0 bases, in that order; junction bases with no gene match: 6. Germline values: CDR1 MNHEY, CDR2 SMNVEV (reference sequence). The CDR3 bases are TGTGCCAGCAGTTTGAAAGGGACAGGGTATAGCAATCAGCCCCAGCATTTT. It is translated as CASSLKGTGYSNQPQHF.

This clone was seen only once. The chain recombines TRBV5-6 with TRBJ1-2; 7 bases line up with TRBD1. The CDR3 length is 13 residues. CDR1 is SGHDT and CDR2 is YYEEEE in the germline V gene. The V and J ends lost 4 bases and 4 bases, in that order; junction bases with no gene match: 4. The CDR3 here is CASSQTGSYGYTF. The CDR3 DNA sequence: TGTGCCAGCAGCCAGACAGGGAGCTATGGCTACACCTTC.

The chain carries TRBV28 and TRBJ1-2; possibly TRBD1 for D (5 bases). CDR1 MDHEN and CDR2 SYDVKM come from the germline V gene. The V gene lost 5 bases and the J gene lost 6 bases, with 10 bases spanning the gap. This CDR3 spans 12 amino acids. The CDR3 nucleotides are TGTGCCAGCAGTACAGGATCTCATGGCTACACCTTC. It is translated as CASSTGSHGYTF.

This clone appeared a single time. The CDR3 DNA sequence: TGCGCCAGCAGTGAAGGGGGTATATACGAGCAGTACTTC. Residues: CASSEGGIYEQYF. V is TRBV10-1 and J is TRBJ2-7, with D possibly TRBD1 on 6 matching bases. The V and J ends lost 3 bases and 4 bases respectively, with 10 bases between them. The CDR3 consists of 13 residues. Germline V lookup: CDR1 WNHNN, CDR2 SYGVQD (reference sequence).

The genes are TRBV28 and TRBJ1-1; weak D call: TRBD1 (6 bases). V gave up 6 bases and J gave up 5 bases, with 16 bases separating them. The length of the CDR3 is 14 residues. CDR1 MDHEN and CDR2 SYDVKM come from the germline V gene. In nucleotides, the CDR3 is TGTGCCAGCAGACCCGGGGGCGCCGGTACTGAAGCTTTCTTT. Protein: CASRPGGAGTEAFF.

This clone was seen a single time. The rearrangement joins TRBV5-8 to TRBJ2-7; 7 nucleotides align to TRBD2. The CDR3 is 15 amino acids. Trimming cost V 3 bases and J 2 bases; bases outside gene matches: 8. Germline V CDR1 and CDR2: SGHTS, YDEGEE. The CDR3 DNA reads TGTGCCAGCAGCTCGGGTCTAGCGGCAACCTACGAGCAGTACTTC. It encodes CASSSGLAATYEQYF.

This chain links TRBV28 with TRBJ2-7; TRBD1 matches 9 bases. J gave up 1 base and V 6 bases, and 10 bases lay outside the gene matches. CDR3 length: 16 residues. CDR1 is MDHEN and CDR2 is SYDVKM in the germline V gene. The DNA of the CDR3 is TGTGCCAGCAGCAACGGACAGGGGTTAGGTTCCTACGAGCAGTACTTC. It codes for CASSNGQGLGSYEQYF.

The CDR3 reads CASSLSLGNSYEQYF. CDR3 DNA sequence: TGCGCCAGCAGCCTTTCTCTAGGGAACAGCTACGAGCAGTACTTC. The chain couples TRBV5-1 to TRBJ2-7; D unclear. The germline V gene encodes CDR1 SGHRS and CDR2 YFSETQ. Trimming left V 4 bases short and J 3 bases short, with 17 bases between. This CDR3 is 15 amino acids long. Looking up the rest from reference TRBV5-1 and TRBJ2-7 gives the full variable domain: KAGVTQTPRYLIKTRGQQVTLSCSPISGHRSVSWYQQTPGQGLQFLFEYFSETQRNKGNFPGRFSGRQFSNSRSEMNVSTLELGDSALYLCASSLSLGNSYEQYFGPGTRLTVT.

The J gene is TRBJ1-1, the V gene TRBV30; 8 bases are a match to TRBD1. Looked up from germline, CDR1 is GTSNPN and CDR2 is SVGIG (reference sequence). With V trimmed by 2 bases and J by 2 bases, 7 bases remained unmatched. This CDR3 has 15 amino acids. The CDR3 spells CAWSPTGAPNTEAFF. The DNA of the CDR3 is TGTGCCTGGAGTCCGACAGGGGCCCCCAACACTGAAGCTTTCTTT.